The 12 T cell receptor beta chains below were found in one sample sequenced in a study of shared clonotypes between healthy human individuals. The data were produced by immunoSEQ multiplex PCR, yet TCRdb's version contains in-frame clones alone and is incomplete. In the table there are millions of clones, just over 90% of which are singletons. Material: naive CD4+ T cells sorted from blood. Subset: CD45RA+ positively selected. The receptors derive from a man aged 18 to 29 in good health.

This chain joins TRBV30 and TRBJ2-5; 7 nucleotides agree with TRBD1. The V gene's germline CDR1 is GTSNPN and CDR2 SVGIG (reference sequence). V lost 6 bases, J lost 2 bases, and 6 bases stayed unmatched. This CDR3 region has 13 residues. CDR3 bases: TGTGCCTGTAAGACAGGGAAACAAGAGACCCAGTACTTC. Translating gives CACKTGKQETQYF.

The chain recombines TRBV9 with TRBJ1-5; the D is unclear. Germline V gene lookup returns CDR1 SGDLS and CDR2 YYNGEE. Trimming cost V 0 bases and J 5 bases, with 9 bases left between them. The CDR3 length is 14 residues. The CDR3 DNA reads as TGTGCCAGCAGCGTAGGGGAAGAGCATCAGCCCCAGCATTTT. This sequence encodes CASSVGEEHQPQHF. Complete variable domain (other parts from reference TRBV9 and TRBJ1-5): DSGVTQTPKHLITATGQRVTLRCSPRSGDLSVYWYQQSLDQGLQFLIQYYNGEERAKGNILERFSAQQFPDLHSELNLSSLELGDSALYFCASSVGEEHQPQHFGDGTRLSIL.

The genes are TRBV5-1 and TRBJ1-5; D may be TRBD1 (6 bases). Germline V gene sequence: CDR1 SGHRS, CDR2 YFSETQ. This CDR3 contains 16 residues. V was clipped by 3 bases and J by 0 bases, with 13 bases between them. The CDR3 sequence: CASSWGGPDSNQPQHF. The CDR3 region has the DNA TGCGCCAGCAGCTGGGGGGGGCCAGATAGCAATCAGCCCCAGCATTTT.

The chain joins TRBV7-9 to TRBJ2-7; TRBD2 might be the D (6 bases). There are 16 residues in the CDR3. Looked up from germline, CDR1 is SEHNR and CDR2 is FQNEAQ (reference sequence). V gave up 2 bases and J gave up 2 bases, with 16 bases separating them. CDR3 DNA: TGTGCCAGCAGCTTACCGCAGGGAGGTTTCCCCTACGAGCAGTACTTC. Protein: CASSLPQGGFPYEQYF.

The chain is built from TRBV21-1 and TRBJ2-7. TRBV21-1 is a pseudogene. The CDR3 loop spans 16 amino acids. In DNA form, the CDR3 reads TGTGCCAGCAGCAAAGCCCGGCGGGACACAAGCTACGAGCAGTACTTC. Translating it yields CASSKARRDTSYEQYF.

The chain recombines TRBV2 with TRBJ2-7, with 10 nucleotides matching TRBD2. The germline CDR1 and CDR2 sequences are SNHLY and FYNNEI. V was pared by 8 bases and J by 7 bases, with 17 bases of the junction left unmatched. This CDR3 comprises 16 residues. CDR3 in amino acids: CASVQSSGSNIGEQYF. CDR3 bases: TGTGCCAGCGTTCAATCTAGCGGGAGCAACATTGGGGAGCAGTACTTC.

The gene calls are TRBV7-9 and TRBJ1-2, with D tentatively TRBD1 (5 bases). The V gene lost 5 bases and the J gene lost 4 bases, with 14 bases spanning the gap. The CDR3 runs to 14 residues. Per germline, CDR1 SEHNR and CDR2 FQNEAQ (reference sequence). Here the CDR3 DNA reads TGTGCCAGCAGCAGACAGTCTAATCCCTATGGCTACACCTTC. Translation: CASSRQSNPYGYTF.

This clone was seen once. The CDR3 reads CASSGDLRGAHTEAFF. Here the CDR3 DNA reads TGTGCCAGCAGCGGGGACTTGAGGGGGGCCCACACTGAAGCTTTCTTT. This rearrangement joins TRBV5-6 to TRBJ1-1; a weak D match, TRBD1 (6 bases). Looked up from germline, CDR1 is SGHDT and CDR2 is YYEEEE. V gave up 4 bases and J gave up 3 bases, with 19 bases separating them. There are 16 residues in the CDR3.

CDR3 in amino acids: CASSRQAEGWGYTF. CDR3 nucleotide sequence: TGTGCCAGCAGCCGTCAAGCCGAGGGCTGGGGCTACACCTTC. The chain employs TRBV5-6 and TRBJ1-2, with no clear D. Germline loops: CDR1 SGHDT, CDR2 YYEEEE. Trimming stripped 4 bases from V and 8 bases from J, with 18 bases between. The CDR3 spans 14 residues.

The gene calls are TRBV4-1 and TRBJ1-5; D gene ambiguous. The V gene lost 3 bases and the J gene lost 6 bases, with 12 bases spanning the gap. This CDR3 is built from 14 residues. Germline CDR1 MGHRA, CDR2 YSYEKL. The CDR3 is CASSQGIGVQPQHF. Here the CDR3 DNA reads TGCGCCAGCAGCCAGGGAATCGGAGTTCAGCCCCAGCATTTT.

The chain uses TRBV10-3 and TRBJ1-6; tentatively, D is TRBD1 (5 bases). From germline, CDR1 is ENHRY and CDR2 SYGVKD. This CDR3 is built from 16 residues. Between the trimmed V and J ends, which lost 10 bases and 4 bases, there was a span of 20 bases. The DNA for the CDR3 is TGTGCCACTTCAGGGCAGGCCCAAGGGTATAATTCACCCCTCCACTTT. It specifies CATSGQAQGYNSPLHF.

This clone has a single count. The CDR3 nucleotides read TGTGCCAGCAAAACCGGGATAGGGGACATTCAGTACTTC. Its translation is CASKTGIGDIQYF. The chain carries TRBV19 and TRBJ2-4; tentatively, D is TRBD1 or TRBD2 (5 bases each). The germline gives CDR1 LNHDA, CDR2 SQIVND (reference sequence). The CDR3 runs 13 residues. The germline V and J ends were trimmed by 9 bases and 8 bases, with 17 bases remaining between them.